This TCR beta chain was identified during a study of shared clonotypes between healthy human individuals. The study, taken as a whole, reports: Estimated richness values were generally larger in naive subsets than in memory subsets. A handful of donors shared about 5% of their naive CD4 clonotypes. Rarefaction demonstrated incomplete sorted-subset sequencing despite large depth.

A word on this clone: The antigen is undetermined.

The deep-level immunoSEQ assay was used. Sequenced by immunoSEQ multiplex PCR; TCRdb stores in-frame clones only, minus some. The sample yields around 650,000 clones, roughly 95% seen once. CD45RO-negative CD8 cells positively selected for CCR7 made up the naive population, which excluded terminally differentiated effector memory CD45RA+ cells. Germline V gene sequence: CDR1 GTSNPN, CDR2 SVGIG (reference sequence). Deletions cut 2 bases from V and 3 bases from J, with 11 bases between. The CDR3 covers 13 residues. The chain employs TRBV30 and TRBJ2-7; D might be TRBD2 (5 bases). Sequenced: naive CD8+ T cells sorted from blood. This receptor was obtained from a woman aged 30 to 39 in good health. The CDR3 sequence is CAWSFSVNYEQYF. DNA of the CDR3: TGTGCCTGGAGTTTTAGCGTGAACTACGAGCAGTACTTC.